This TCR beta chain was observed in a study of regulatory T cells in long-lasting Graves disease. In the case of this clonotype: Antigen unknown. The likely explanation is a read error, given a far larger clone one base away. As the CDR3 is not closed by the conserved phenylalanine or tryptophan, this likely results from a read error.

CDR3 length: 12 amino acids. Trimming stripped 6 bases from V and 4 bases from J, with 9 bases between. Germline-derived CDR1 and CDR2 are MDHEN and SYDVKM. Time point meaning: persistent/refractory GD, antithyroid drugs over 5 years with positive TRAb. RNA extracted from PBMCs served as the sequencing template. Overall study results and limits: Those with persistent Graves' had less TCR diversity than newly diagnosed patients. Persistent cases favored TRBV28, TRBJ1-2 and TRBJ2-5.

CDR3-region Arm-PCR and iRepertoire HTBI primers produced the TCR beta libraries. Via MiXCR, TCRdb re-called the multiplex PCR reads, giving one row per CDR3 protein. The table includes 300,000 to 350,000 distinct CDR3 sequences, around 20% detected once. This chain joins TRBV28 and TRBJ1-1, with D unresolved. The receptor was isolated from a female donor with Graves disease. Sequenced material: peripheral blood mononuclear cells (PBMCs), taken when the disease was refractory, from a patient treated with antithyroid drugs. This chain's CDR3 is CASSQSSTEAFL. The DNA for the CDR3 is TGTGCCAGCAGCCAAAGTAGCACTGAAGCTTTCCTT.